This TCR beta chain was obtained from a study of cytomegalovirus exposure and HLA in healthy donors. Broader study findings: Presence/absence analyses assumed roughly uniform sequencing depth across donors, which may not hold.

A multiplex PCR was run with 60 Vbeta primers and 13 Jbeta primers. The data were produced by immunoSEQ multiplex PCR, yet TCRdb's version contains in-frame clones alone and is incomplete. The repertoire holds some 120,000 clones, with around three quarters as singletons. This CDR3 comprises 16 residues. Germline-derived CDR1 and CDR2 are SEHNR and FQNEAQ (reference sequence). Only one count was recorded for this clone. Its antigen is unidentified. At one end, the junction sequence differs from germline, possibly due to a read error. Although they were nominally healthy when sampled, donors likely had unrecorded immune exposures.

The receptor was derived from a man aged 30 to 39 in good health and CMV-seropositive. Sequenced material: PBMCs. The V call is TRBV7-9, the J call TRBJ1-4, with D tentatively TRBD1 (5 bases). This CDR3 reads CSSSLRSEQDFEKLFF. CDR3 nucleotide sequence: TGTTCCAGCAGCTTAAGGTCCGAACAGGATTTCGAAAAACTGTTTTTT.